What follows are 30 T cell receptor beta chains derived from one specimen sequenced in a study of blood T cell repertoires in COVID-19 (dated by TCRdb to about 2020). The library came from the immunoSEQ multiplex PCR assay. Not all clones reach the TCRdb copy of this immuneACCESS table, which keeps in-frame sequences only. Checked studies attribute under half of the gap to unresolved V genes and leave the rest unexplained. This sample has approximately 300,000 clones in its table, and about 85% of those were observed once. The ten largest make up approximately 5.4% of the sample. Sequencing input: PBMCs or T cells enriched from blood (not recorded which). The receptors were gathered from a woman aged 30 to 39 who had recovered from COVID-19.

This chain links TRBV5-5 with TRBJ1-3; a possible D gene is TRBD1 (6 bases). Germline V gene sequence: CDR1 SGHKS, CDR2 YYEKEE (reference sequence). The CDR3 spans 17 residues. Trimming took off 2 bases at V and 4 bases at J, with 19 bases between the two ends. The CDR3 loop is CASSLPPGHSTGNTIYF. The DNA for the CDR3 is TGTGCCAGCAGCTTACCCCCGGGACACTCTACGGGAAACACCATATATTTT.

The J gene is TRBJ1-2, the V gene TRBV9; 11 nucleotides agree with TRBD1. J gave up 4 bases and V 0 bases, and 2 bases lay outside the gene matches. This CDR3 comprises 15 residues. CDR1 SGDLS and CDR2 YYNGEE come from the germline V gene. The CDR3 DNA sequence: TGTGCCAGCAGCGTAGGGACAGGGGGCGTCTATGGCTACACCTTC. This codes for CASSVGTGGVYGYTF.

The chain is built from TRBV9 and TRBJ1-2; TRBD1 aligns across 9 bases. The V gene end was trimmed by 4 bases and the J gene end by 4 bases; junction bases not matched to a gene: 8. The CDR3 is 15 amino acids. From germline, CDR1 is SGDLS and CDR2 YYNGEE. CDR3 protein: CASSRGQGTIYGYTF. CDR3 sequence (DNA): TGTGCCAGCAGCCGAGGACAGGGGACCATCTATGGCTACACCTTC.

This chain connects TRBV30 to TRBJ1-6; no clear D. Germline V gives CDR1 GTSNPN, CDR2 SVGIG (reference sequence). The CDR3 is 11 amino acids. Trimming pared 2 bases from V and 14 bases from J, leaving 10 bases between. In DNA, the CDR3 is TGTGCCTGGAGTCTAGCAGGCACCCTCCACTTT. Its translation: CAWSLAGTLHF.

This chain links TRBV12-3 or TRBV12-4 with TRBJ1-4, with TRBD1 matching 7 bases. This CDR3 contains 13 residues. Unmatched junction bases numbered 6, after V lost 6 bases and J lost 8 bases. The CDR3 DNA follows: TGTGCCAGCAGGGGGGACAGTTTGGAAAAACTGTTTTTT. Its protein product is CASRGDSLEKLFF.

The chain joins TRBV3-1 (or the pseudogene TRBV3-2) to TRBJ1-1; D perhaps matches TRBD1 (6 bases). V was shortened by 1 base and J by 2 bases, with 8 bases between the two germline ends. The CDR3 has 14 amino acids. Germline assignment: CDR1 LGHDT and CDR2 YNNKEL (reference sequence). The CDR3 DNA is TGTGCCAGCAGCCAAGTCAGGGGAAACACTGAAGCTTTCTTT. Its protein product is CASSQVRGNTEAFF.

The DNA for the CDR3 is TGTGCCAGCAGCCTGACCAGGGAGAACACTGAAGCTTTCTTT. Its protein is CASSLTRENTEAFF. The chain couples TRBV2 to TRBJ1-1, with a possible D match to TRBD1 (5 bases). The germline CDR1 and CDR2 sequences are SNHLY and FYNNEI. V lost 6 bases, J lost 1 base, and 12 bases lay in between. This CDR3 is built from 14 residues. Complete variable domain (other parts from reference TRBV2 and TRBJ1-1): EPEVTQTPSHQVTQMGQEVILRCVPISNHLYFYWYRQILGQKVEFLVSFYNNEISEKSEIFDDQFSVERPDGSNFTLKIRSTKLEDSAMYFCASSLTRENTEAFFGQGTRLTVV.

The chain carries TRBV10-3 and TRBJ1-1, with 7 bases lining up with TRBD1. Per the germline V gene, CDR1 is ENHRY and CDR2 is SYGVKD. V shed 4 bases and J 1 base; nucleotides not matched to a gene: 6. There are 15 residues in the CDR3. The CDR3 loop reads CAISGGQATNTEAFF. The CDR3, as DNA: TGTGCCATCAGTGGCGGACAGGCCACGAACACTGAAGCTTTCTTT.

The chain employs TRBV5-1 and TRBJ1-1; maybe TRBD1 (6 bases). Germline values: CDR1 SGHRS, CDR2 YFSETQ. The length of the CDR3 is 15 residues. Trimming stripped 0 bases from V and 2 bases from J, with 11 bases between. The CDR3 loop is CASSLVPDSNTEAFF. CDR3 DNA sequence: TGCGCCAGCAGCTTGGTCCCGGACAGCAACACTGAAGCTTTCTTT.

The CDR3 spells CASSPRQGVGYGYTF. CDR3 nucleotide sequence: TGTGCCAGCAGTCCCAGACAGGGGGTCGGCTATGGCTACACCTTC. V is TRBV27 and J is TRBJ1-2, with 9 bases fitting TRBD1. Germline loops: CDR1 MNHEY, CDR2 SMNVEV (reference sequence). V was clipped by 5 bases and J by 4 bases; unmatched bases: 8. CDR3 length: 15 residues.

The chain links TRBV11-2 to TRBJ1-2; 7 positions agree with TRBD1. V shed 3 bases and J 2 bases; nucleotides not matched to a gene: 3. The CDR3 runs 14 residues. The germline gives CDR1 SGHAT, CDR2 FQNNGV. The chain's CDR3 is CASSFDRANYGYTF. In DNA, the CDR3 is TGTGCCAGCAGCTTCGACAGGGCGAACTATGGCTACACCTTC.

V gene TRBV15 combines with J gene TRBJ1-6; no reliable D call. Germline V gene lookup returns CDR1 LNHNV and CDR2 YYDKDF (reference sequence). The ends were cut back, 5 bases at V and 0 bases at J, with 11 bases in the middle. This CDR3 contains 16 residues. CDR3 coding DNA: TGTGCCACCAGCCCGACTAAGAGCTCCTATAATTCACCCCTCCACTTT. It specifies CATSPTKSSYNSPLHF.

This rearrangement joins TRBV9 to TRBJ1-3, with a tentative D call TRBD1 (6 bases). Per germline, CDR1 SGDLS and CDR2 YYNGEE. This CDR3 comprises 16 residues. Deletions cut 3 bases from V and 5 bases from J, with 18 bases between. CDR3 region: CASSAGVGRDRNTIYF. The CDR3 bases are TGTGCCAGCAGCGCAGGGGTAGGCAGGGATCGAAACACCATATATTTT.

The chain links TRBV12-3 or TRBV12-4 to TRBJ1-4; D possibly corresponds to TRBD1 (5 bases). V was shortened by 8 bases and J by 6 bases, with 10 bases between the two germline ends. CDR3 length equals 12 residues. The CDR3: CASGGGDEKLFF. Written as DNA, the CDR3 is TGTGCCAGCGGCGGAGGGGATGAAAAACTGTTTTTT.

The chain carries TRBV3-1 (or the pseudogene TRBV3-2) and TRBJ1-2; no clear D gene. The germline gives CDR1 LGHDT, CDR2 YNNKEL (reference sequence). V lost 4 bases to trimming and J lost 4 bases, with 13 bases between them. The CDR3 contains 14 residues. The CDR3 DNA sequence: TGTGCCAGCAGCCCCGACTTCCAGATCTATGGCTACACCTTC. Translating gives CASSPDFQIYGYTF.

The chain joins TRBV5-1 to TRBJ1-6; D not certain. CDR3 size: 15 residues. Germline V gene data show CDR1 as SGHRS and CDR2 as YFSETQ. With 4 bases removed from V and 6 bases from J, the gap between germline ends came to 14 bases. The CDR3 DNA reads as TGCGCCAGCAGCCCCAGTCGTGGTTTTAATTCACCCCTCCACTTT. It specifies CASSPSRGFNSPLHF.

The chain couples TRBV4-1 to TRBJ2-7; 9 nucleotides line up with TRBD1. After removal of 4 bases from V and 3 bases from J, the junction contained 10 bases not matched to a gene. CDR3 size: 16 residues. Germline V gene sequence: CDR1 MGHRA, CDR2 YSYEKL. The CDR3 sequence: CASSPGNRDRDYEQYF. Here the CDR3 DNA reads TGCGCCAGCAGCCCGGGAAATAGGGACAGGGACTACGAGCAGTACTTC.

The chain recombines TRBV4-3 with TRBJ1-2; 10 positions match TRBD1. Germline V CDR1 and CDR2: LGHNA, YSLEER. Trimming at V came to 4 bases and at J to 7 bases, leaving 3 bases not matched to a gene. CDR3 size: 13 residues. The CDR3 DNA reads TGCGCCAGCAGCCTTGACAGGGGGCCTGGCTACACCTTC. It translates to CASSLDRGPGYTF.

The genes are TRBV27 and TRBJ1-2; possibly TRBD1 for D (5 bases). V was trimmed by 5 bases and J by 4 bases, leaving 17 bases between them. Germline-derived CDR1 and CDR2 are MNHEY and SMNVEV (reference sequence). The CDR3 is made up of 15 amino acids. This chain's CDR3 is CASSPLAGPSYGYTF. In DNA, the CDR3 is TGTGCCAGCAGTCCCCTCGCGGGACCGAGCTATGGCTACACCTTC.

CDR3 sequence reads: CASSEARERGAWDTQYF. CDR3 nucleotides: TGTGCCAGCAGTGAAGCAAGGGAGCGGGGGGCATGGGATACGCAGTATTTT. The V call is TRBV6-1, the J call TRBJ2-3; TRBD2 agrees at 9 bases. The CDR3 loop spans 17 amino acids. After removal of 0 bases from V and 6 bases from J, the junction contained 10 bases not matched to a gene. Per the germline V gene, CDR1 is MNHNS and CDR2 is SASEGT.

The chain recombines TRBV29-1 with TRBJ2-3; the D gene is possibly TRBD1 (6 bases). V lost 4 bases and J lost 2, with 13 bases in between. The CDR3 runs 14 residues. Germline-derived CDR1 and CDR2 are SQVTM and ANQGSEA. CDR3 sequence: CSVAMGAATDTQYF. DNA for the CDR3: TGCAGCGTTGCCATGGGGGCCGCCACAGATACGCAGTATTTT.

The chain couples TRBV7-9 to TRBJ1-3, with 7 positions matching TRBD1. The CDR3 runs 14 residues. Per germline, CDR1 SEHNR and CDR2 FQNEAQ (reference sequence). The J segment lost 2 bases and the V segment lost 6 bases, leaving 4 bases of the junction unmatched. The CDR3 loop is CASRAGTAGNTIYF. CDR3 DNA sequence: TGTGCCAGCAGGGCCGGGACAGCTGGAAACACCATATATTTT.

This clone was observed once. This chain uses TRBV5-5 with TRBJ1-1; D possibly corresponds to TRBD1 (6 bases). Germline lookup yields CDR1 SGHKS and CDR2 YYEKEE (reference sequence). This CDR3 contains 16 residues. V gave up 0 bases and J gave up 1 base, with 13 bases separating them. As DNA, the CDR3 is TGTGCCAGCAGCTTGGGAGAGACAGGCGGGAACACTGAAGCTTTCTTT. This translates into CASSLGETGGNTEAFF. The whole variable domain, remainder taken from reference TRBV5-5 and TRBJ1-1, is DAGVTQSPTHLIKTRGQQVTLRCSPISGHKSVSWYQQVLGQGPQFIFQYYEKEERGRGNFPDRFSARQFPNYSSELNVNALLLGDSALYLCASSLGETGGNTEAFFGQGTRLTVV.

This clone was recorded a few times. The chain recombines TRBV6-5 with TRBJ1-4; D may be TRBD1 (5 bases). Trimming took 0 bases from V and 0 from J, leaving 8 bases between them. Looked up from germline, CDR1 is MNHEY and CDR2 is SVGAGI. This CDR3 is built from 16 residues. CDR3 loop: CASSYSDSATNEKLFF. The CDR3 nucleotides are TGTGCCAGCAGTTACTCCGACAGCGCAACTAATGAAAAACTGTTTTTT.

The gene calls are TRBV13 and TRBJ2-1; no clear D. Germline CDR1 PRHDT, CDR2 FYEKMQ (reference sequence). Deletions cut 5 bases from V and 5 bases from J, with 16 bases between. The CDR3 loop spans 15 amino acids. The CDR3 loop is CASSKRLTYNNEQFF. In DNA, the CDR3 is TGTGCCAGCAGCAAACGACTGACCTACAACAATGAGCAGTTCTTC.

The gene calls are TRBV6-2 or TRBV6-3 and TRBJ1-2, with a possible D match to TRBD1 (5 bases). The CDR3 consists of 18 residues. Germline V CDR1 and CDR2: MNHEY, SVGEGT. Trimming took off 5 bases at V and 1 base at J, with 23 bases between the two ends. The CDR3 region is CASSPRDLVAEVNYGYTF. The CDR3 DNA reads as TGTGCCAGCAGTCCGCGGGACTTGGTAGCGGAAGTTAACTATGGCTACACCTTC.

This clone was picked up a small number of times. DNA for the CDR3: TGTGCCAGCAGCCCGGAGATGTATTCACCCCTCCACTTT. It is translated as CASSPEMYSPLHF. This chain joins TRBV12-3 or TRBV12-4 and TRBJ1-6; no clear D gene. The CDR3 runs 13 residues. V shed 6 bases and J shed 8 bases, with 11 bases lying between them.

The table lists this clone with a count of one. This chain uses TRBV12-5 with TRBJ2-6; D is unresolved. CDR1 is LGHNT and CDR2 is FRNRAP in the germline V gene. The CDR3 has 15 residues. Trimming removed 2 bases from V and 0 bases from J, with 5 bases in between. CDR3 DNA: TGTGCTAGTGGTTTGAGCCTCTCTGGGGCCAACGTCCTGACTTTC. Its translation: CASGLSLSGANVLTF.

This clone was detected only once. The chain joins TRBV7-3 to TRBJ2-2; 8 bases match TRBD2. Germline V gene sequence: CDR1 SGHTA, CDR2 FQGTGA. Germline trimming cut 4 bases from V and 5 bases from J; bases unmatched to any gene: 3. The CDR3 spans 14 residues. The CDR3 is CASSYAGGTGELFF. The CDR3 DNA sequence: TGTGCCAGCAGCTACGCGGGGGGAACCGGGGAGCTGTTTTTT.

The chain joins TRBV9 to TRBJ1-3, with D possibly matching TRBD1 (5 bases). The V end was cut by 0 bases, the J end by 2 bases, with 12 bases between. The germline gives CDR1 SGDLS, CDR2 YYNGEE. The CDR3 is 16 amino acids. CDR3: CASSVAPPGTGNTIYF. The DNA for the CDR3 is TGTGCCAGCAGCGTAGCCCCCCCAGGGACTGGAAACACCATATATTTT. Full variable domain (outside the CDR3, taken from reference TRBV9 and TRBJ1-3): DSGVTQTPKHLITATGQRVTLRCSPRSGDLSVYWYQQSLDQGLQFLIQYYNGEERAKGNILERFSAQQFPDLHSELNLSSLELGDSALYFCASSVAPPGTGNTIYFGEGSWLTVV.